The rows below give T cell receptor beta chains drawn from one sample of a study of T cells after yellow fever vaccination. TCRdb ran MiXCR on the 5' RACE reads and lists one entry per CDR3 protein. The table includes about 340,000 distinct CDR3 sequences, around 3.9% detected once. The sample here was PBMCs, taken 5 days after the yellow fever booster vaccination. These receptors were obtained from a man aged 18 to 35 who received the YFV17D yellow fever vaccine. The CDR3 runs from the conserved cysteine through the conserved F or W. A D gene is named only where the DNA matches it firmly. Clone size is stated in some rows and not others, as once, few, many or a class when expanded.

>TRBV20-1|NA|NA|TRBJ2-1
TGCAGTGCTAGGAAACCGACAGCTAGCTCCTACAATGAGCAGTTCTTC
CSARKPTASSYNEQFF
>TRBV25-1|NA|NA|TRBJ2-5
TGTGCCAGCAGCCGAATGGGGGGTCCACAAGAGACCCAGTACTTC
CASSRMGGPQETQYF
>TRBV12-3/TRBV12-4|TRBD1|few|TRBJ1-5
TGTGCCAGCACCACGGGACAGGGCGACAATCAGCCCCAGCATTTT
CASTTGQGDNQPQHF
>TRBV20-1|TRBD1|NA|TRBJ2-1
TGCAGTGCTAGTGTCCTCCGGGACAGGGGGCTCAATGAGCAGTTCTTC
CSASVLRDRGLNEQFF
>TRBV7-2|NA|NA|TRBJ1-6
TGTGCCAGCAGCTTGTACGGATCCCAGAATTCACCCCTCCACTTT
CASSLYGSQNSPLHF
>TRBV18|NA|many|TRBJ1-1
TGTGCCAGCTCACCGGGGACGAGTATTTCTGAAGCTTTCTTT
CASSPGTSISEAFF
>TRBV5-4|TRBD2|NA|TRBJ2-2
TGTGCCAGCAGCTTGGCCCTAGCGGGGCCTAACACCGGGGAGCTGTTTTTT
CASSLALAGPNTGELFF
>TRBV4-1|TRBD2|NA|TRBJ2-3
TGCGCCAGCAGCCAAAATACCGGGGGGTATCATACGCAGTATTTT
CASSQNTGGYHTQYF
>TRBV6-6|NA|NA|TRBJ2-1
TGTGCCAGCAGTTACTCGAGTGGCGGGCAGGGCTCCTACAATGAGCAGTTCTTC
CASSYSSGGQGSYNEQFF
>TRBV4-1|NA|NA|TRBJ2-7
TGCGCCAGCAGCCAAGCCCGTAACGAGCAGTACTTC
CASSQARNEQYF
>TRBV12-3/TRBV12-4|TRBD1|many|TRBJ2-1
TGTGCCAGCAGTTACGGGGACAGGGGAGACCACAATGAGCAGTTCTTC
CASSYGDRGDHNEQFF
>TRBV20-1|TRBD2|many|TRBJ2-7
TGCAGTGCTAGAAGCGCCCCGGGACTAGCGGGGGGAATTCCCTACGAGCAGTACTTC
CSARSAPGLAGGIPYEQYF
>TRBV6-1|NA|NA|TRBJ1-2
TGTGCCTCCCCCCACGGCCTATCTGGAGGCTACACCTTC
CASPHGLSGGYTF